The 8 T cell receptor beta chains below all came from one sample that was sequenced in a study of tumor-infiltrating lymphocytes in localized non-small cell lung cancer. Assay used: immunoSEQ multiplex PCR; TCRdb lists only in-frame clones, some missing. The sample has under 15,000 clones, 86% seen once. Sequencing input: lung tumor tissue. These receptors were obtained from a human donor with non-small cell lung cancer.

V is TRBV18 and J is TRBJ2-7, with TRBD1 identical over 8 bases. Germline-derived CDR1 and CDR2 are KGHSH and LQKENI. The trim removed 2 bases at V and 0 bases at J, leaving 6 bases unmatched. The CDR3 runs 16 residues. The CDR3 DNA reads TGTGCCAGCTCACCAGTACAGGACAGGGTCTCCTACGAGCAGTACTTC. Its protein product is CASSPVQDRVSYEQYF.

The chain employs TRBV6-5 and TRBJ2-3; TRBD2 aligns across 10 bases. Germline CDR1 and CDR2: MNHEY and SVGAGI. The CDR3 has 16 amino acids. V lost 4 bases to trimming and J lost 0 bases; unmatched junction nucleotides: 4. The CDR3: CASSLSGRASTDTQYF. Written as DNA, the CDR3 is TGTGCCAGCAGTTTAAGCGGGAGGGCGAGCACAGATACGCAGTATTTT.

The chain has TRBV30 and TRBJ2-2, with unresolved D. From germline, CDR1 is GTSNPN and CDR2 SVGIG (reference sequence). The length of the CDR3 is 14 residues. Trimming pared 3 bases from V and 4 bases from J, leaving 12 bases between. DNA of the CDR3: TGTGCCTGGAGCGGTGGGCAGATCACCGGGGAGCTGTTTTTT. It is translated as CAWSGGQITGELFF. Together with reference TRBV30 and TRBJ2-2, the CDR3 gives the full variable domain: SQTIHQWPATLVQPVGSPLSLECTVEGTSNPNLYWYRQAAGRGLQLLFYSVGIGQISSEVPQNLSASRPQDRQFILSSKKLLLSDSGFYLCAWSGGQITGELFFGEGSRLTVL.

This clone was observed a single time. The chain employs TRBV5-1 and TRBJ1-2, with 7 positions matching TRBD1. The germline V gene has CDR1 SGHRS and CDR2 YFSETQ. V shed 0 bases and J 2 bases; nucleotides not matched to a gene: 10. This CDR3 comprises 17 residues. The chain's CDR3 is CASSLAPETGTNYGYTF. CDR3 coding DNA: TGCGCCAGCAGCTTGGCCCCTGAGACAGGGACCAACTATGGCTACACCTTC. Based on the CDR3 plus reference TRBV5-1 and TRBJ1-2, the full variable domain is KAGVTQTPRYLIKTRGQQVTLSCSPISGHRSVSWYQQTPGQGLQFLFEYFSETQRNKGNFPGRFSGRQFSNSRSEMNVSTLELGDSALYLCASSLAPETGTNYGYTFGSGTRLTVV.

CDR3 protein: CASRPVRSSYNEQFF. CDR3 sequence (DNA): TGCGCCAGCAGACCGGTCAGGAGCTCCTACAATGAGCAGTTCTTC. The chain carries TRBV5-1 and TRBJ2-1; no clear D. The germline V and J ends were trimmed by 5 bases and 0 bases, with 12 bases remaining between them. The germline gives CDR1 SGHRS, CDR2 YFSETQ. The CDR3 has 15 residues.

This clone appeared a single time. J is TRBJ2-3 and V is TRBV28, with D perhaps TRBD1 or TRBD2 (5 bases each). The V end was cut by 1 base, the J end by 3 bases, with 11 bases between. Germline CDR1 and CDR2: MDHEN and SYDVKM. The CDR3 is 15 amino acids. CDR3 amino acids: CASSLSGWGTDTQYF. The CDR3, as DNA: TGTGCCAGCAGTTTATCAGGGTGGGGGACAGATACGCAGTATTTT.

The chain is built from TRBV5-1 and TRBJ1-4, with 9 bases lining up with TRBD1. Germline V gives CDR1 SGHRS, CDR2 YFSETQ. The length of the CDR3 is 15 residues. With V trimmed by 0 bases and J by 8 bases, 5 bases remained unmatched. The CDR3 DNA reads TGCGCCAGCAGCTTGGAGGGGACAGGGAACGAAAAACTGTTTTTT. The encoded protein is CASSLEGTGNEKLFF.

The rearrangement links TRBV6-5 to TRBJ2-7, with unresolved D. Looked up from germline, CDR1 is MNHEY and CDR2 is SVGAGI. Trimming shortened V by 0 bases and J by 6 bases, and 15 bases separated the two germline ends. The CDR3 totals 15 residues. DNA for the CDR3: TGTGCCAGCAGTTACTCGCCCACCGCCGGTAGCGAGCAGTACTTC. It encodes CASSYSPTAGSEQYF.